This T cell receptor beta chain was sequenced in a study of OX40 agonist ivuxolimab in advanced cancers. For the study at large: Ivuxolimab is a fully human IgG2 antibody that activates OX40 (CD134).

Peripheral blood came from all dose cohorts at three timepoints. The V end lost 2 bases, the J end lost 8 bases, and 13 bases lay between the germline ends. Germline CDR1 SGHRS, CDR2 YFSETQ. This CDR3 has 13 amino acids. General study points: Researchers did not determine the expanded peripheral T cells' antigen specificity. Relative to CD4+ cells, CD8+ T cells on average had more expanded clones.

Only in-frame clones appear in the TCRdb table, and some are missing; sequencing was by immunoSEQ multiplex PCR. Of 35,000 to 55,000 clones listed, about 93% are singletons. On this clone itself: Its antigen is undetermined.

This sequence originates from an adult with an advanced solid tumor such as melanoma, head and neck, liver or kidney cancer. V is TRBV5-1 and J is TRBJ1-2, with D perhaps TRBD1 (6 bases). This sample comprised CD4+ or CD8+ T cells sorted from blood, obtained in a trial of the OX40 agonist ivuxolimab. The CDR3 protein is CASSLFGGQGYTF. In DNA, the CDR3 is TGCGCCAGCAGCTTATTCGGGGGGCAAGGCTACACCTTC. Drawing the rest from reference TRBV5-1 and TRBJ1-2, the complete variable domain is KAGVTQTPRYLIKTRGQQVTLSCSPISGHRSVSWYQQTPGQGLQFLFEYFSETQRNKGNFPGRFSGRQFSNSRSEMNVSTLELGDSALYLCASSLFGGQGYTFGSGTRLTVV.